This T cell receptor beta chain comes out of a study of blood T cell repertoires in COVID-19. Study summary: The United States, Italy and Spain provided the acute and convalescent COVID-19 samples. Sample material is recorded as cDNA or gDNA derived from T cells, B-cell-depleted T cells, or PBMCs.

How the authors handled the data: Counts of nucleated cells, estimated from reference gene primer amplification, were obtained. The data were produced by immunoSEQ multiplex PCR, yet TCRdb's version contains in-frame clones alone and is incomplete. The D gene and trimming were derived from the DNA, and the V and J assignments and clone size from that table. The data hold 240,000 or so clones, with roughly 80% observed a single time. CDR1 and CDR2 (germline): DFQATT, SNEGSKA (reference sequence). The CDR3 contains 15 residues. The V gene end was trimmed by 3 bases and the J gene end by 5 bases; junction bases not matched to a gene: 12.

The material sequenced was peripheral blood. This rearrangement joins TRBV20-1 to TRBJ2-5, with TRBD2 matching over 7 bases. The receptor's source is a woman over 75 with COVID-19, enrolled during active disease. The CDR3 DNA is TGCAGTGCTAGTATTGGGAGGGCGGCTGTGGAGACCCAGTACTTC. As protein: CSASIGRAAVETQYF.